This T cell receptor beta chain emerged from a study of control samples from healthy donors and cancer patients. Sequencing used immunoSEQ multiplex PCR; TCRdb keeps in-frame clones, though not all of them. This table has fewer than 200,000 clones, about 91% appearing once. The material sequenced was blood. This TCR was sampled from a woman in her twenties or thirties in good health.

For the CDR3, the DNA is TGTGCCAGCGGGGGCGGCTCCCCCTACAATGAGCAGTTCTTC. As protein: CASGGGSPYNEQFF. This chain uses TRBV28 with TRBJ2-1; a weak D match, TRBD1 (6 bases). Germline V gene data show CDR1 as MDHEN and CDR2 as SYDVKM. The CDR3 runs 14 residues. Trimming cost V 8 bases and J 2 bases, with 13 bases left between them.